This TCR beta chain is from a study of human T cells and chemical hapten exposure. MiXCR, applied by TCRdb to the RACE reads, yields one record per CDR3 protein. The data hold about 82,000 distinct CDR3 sequences, with approximately 8% observed a single time. This clonotype came up a few times. The CDR3 has 13 amino acids. The germline V gene has CDR1 SQVTM and CDR2 ANQGSEA. Unmatched junction bases numbered 6, after V lost 7 bases and J lost 6 bases. The time point is: healthy volunteer bleed at 6 weeks. Whole blood, unfractionated, served as the material for total RNA extraction. This chain joins TRBV29-1 and TRBJ1-4, with 9 nucleotides matching TRBD1. Sequences were obtained from whole blood. This TCR was recovered from a male donor in good health. Some clones in this sample may be carry-over from other donors' samples. The chain's CDR3 is CSATDRGYEKLFF. CDR3 DNA sequence: TGCAGCGCCACTGACAGGGGGTATGAAAAACTGTTTTTT.